This T cell receptor beta chain stems from a study of CD8 T cells in ankylosing spondylitis. This clonotype was counted a few times. Its specificity is not known. Study-wide results and caveats: As reported, disease-linked clones showed significant enrichment in matched ankylosing spondylitis synovial fluid. Ankylosing spondylitis blood seemed to carry a telltale TCR beta motif made of eight or nine highly homologous variants. Clones linked to disease, bearing a CD8+ phenotype, were relatively rare in peripheral blood. Reactive arthritis synovial fluid and blood were previously reported to contain some motif variants.

The authors made TCR beta libraries by quantitative 5'-RACE with molecular barcodes. Each CDR3 protein gets one entry after TCRdb re-called the 5' RACE reads with MiXCR. The data show 200,000 to 250,000 distinct CDR3 sequences, about a sixth seen once. The CDR3 extends over 15 amino acids. CDR1 SGDLS and CDR2 YYNGEE come from the germline V gene. The V end was cut by 6 bases, the J end by 0 bases, with 13 bases between. The rearrangement joins TRBV9 to TRBJ1-3; tentatively, D is TRBD1 (5 bases). Sequencing input: blood, either unsorted or a sorted T cell fraction (not recorded which). The receptor was isolated from a male donor with ankylosing spondylitis. CDR3 nucleotide sequence: TGTGCCAGCAACCCAGCAGGGCTCTCTGGAAACACCATATATTTT. Its translation: CASNPAGLSGNTIYF.